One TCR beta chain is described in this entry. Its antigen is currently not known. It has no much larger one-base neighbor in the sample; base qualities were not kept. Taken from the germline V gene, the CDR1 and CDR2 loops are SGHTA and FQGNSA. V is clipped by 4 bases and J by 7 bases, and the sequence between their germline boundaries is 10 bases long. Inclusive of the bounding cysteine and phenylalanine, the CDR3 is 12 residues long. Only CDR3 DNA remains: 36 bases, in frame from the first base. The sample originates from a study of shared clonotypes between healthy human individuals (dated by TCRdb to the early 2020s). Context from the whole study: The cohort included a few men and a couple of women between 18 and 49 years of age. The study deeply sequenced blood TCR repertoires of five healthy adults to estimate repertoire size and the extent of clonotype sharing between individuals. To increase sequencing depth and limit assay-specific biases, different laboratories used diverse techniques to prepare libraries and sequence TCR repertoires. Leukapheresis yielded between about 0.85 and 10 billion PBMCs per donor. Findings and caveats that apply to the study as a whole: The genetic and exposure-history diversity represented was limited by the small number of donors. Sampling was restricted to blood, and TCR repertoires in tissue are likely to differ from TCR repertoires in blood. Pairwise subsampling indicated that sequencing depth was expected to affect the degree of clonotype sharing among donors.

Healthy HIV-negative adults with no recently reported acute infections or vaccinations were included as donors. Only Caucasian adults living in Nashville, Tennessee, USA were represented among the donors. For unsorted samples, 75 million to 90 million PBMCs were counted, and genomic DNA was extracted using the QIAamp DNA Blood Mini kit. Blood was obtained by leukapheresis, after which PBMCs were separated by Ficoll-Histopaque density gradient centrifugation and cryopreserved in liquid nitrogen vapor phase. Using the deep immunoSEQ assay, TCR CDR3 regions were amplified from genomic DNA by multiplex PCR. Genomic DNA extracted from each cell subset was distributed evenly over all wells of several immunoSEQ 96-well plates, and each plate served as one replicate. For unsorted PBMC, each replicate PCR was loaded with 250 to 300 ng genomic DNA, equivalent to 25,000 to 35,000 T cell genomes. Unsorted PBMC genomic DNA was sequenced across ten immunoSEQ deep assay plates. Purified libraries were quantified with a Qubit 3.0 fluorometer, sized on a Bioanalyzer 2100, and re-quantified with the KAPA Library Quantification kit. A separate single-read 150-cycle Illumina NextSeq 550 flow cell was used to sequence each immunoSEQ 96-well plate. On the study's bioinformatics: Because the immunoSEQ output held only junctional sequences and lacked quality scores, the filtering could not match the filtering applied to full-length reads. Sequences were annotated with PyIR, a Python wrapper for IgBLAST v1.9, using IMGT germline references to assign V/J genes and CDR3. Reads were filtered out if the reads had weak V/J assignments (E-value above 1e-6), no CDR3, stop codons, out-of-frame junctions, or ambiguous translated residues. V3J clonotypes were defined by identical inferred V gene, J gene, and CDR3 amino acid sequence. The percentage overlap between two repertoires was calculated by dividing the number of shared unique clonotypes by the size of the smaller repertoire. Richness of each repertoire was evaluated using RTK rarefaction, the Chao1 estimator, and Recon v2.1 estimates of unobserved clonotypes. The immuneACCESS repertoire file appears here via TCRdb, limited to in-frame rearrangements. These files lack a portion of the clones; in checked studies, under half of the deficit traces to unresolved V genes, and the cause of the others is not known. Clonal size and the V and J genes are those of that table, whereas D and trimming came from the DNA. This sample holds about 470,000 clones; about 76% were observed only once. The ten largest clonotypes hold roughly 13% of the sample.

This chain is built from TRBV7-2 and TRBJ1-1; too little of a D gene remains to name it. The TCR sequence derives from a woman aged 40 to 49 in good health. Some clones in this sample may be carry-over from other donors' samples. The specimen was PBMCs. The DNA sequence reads TGTGCCAGCAGCTCACAGCGTTATGAAGCTTTCTTT. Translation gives CASSSQRYEAFF.